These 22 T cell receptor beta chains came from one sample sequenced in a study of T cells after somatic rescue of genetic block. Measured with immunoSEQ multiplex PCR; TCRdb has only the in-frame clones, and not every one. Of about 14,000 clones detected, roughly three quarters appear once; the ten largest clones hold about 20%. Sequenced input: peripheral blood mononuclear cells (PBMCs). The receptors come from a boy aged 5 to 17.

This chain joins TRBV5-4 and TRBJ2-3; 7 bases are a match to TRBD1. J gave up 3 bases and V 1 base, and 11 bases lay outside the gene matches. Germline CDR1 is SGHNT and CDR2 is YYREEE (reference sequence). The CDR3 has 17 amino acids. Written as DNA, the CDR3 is TGTGCCAGCAGCTTGTTAACAGGGGCGAAGTGGACAGATACGCAGTATTTT. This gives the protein CASSLLTGAKWTDTQYF.

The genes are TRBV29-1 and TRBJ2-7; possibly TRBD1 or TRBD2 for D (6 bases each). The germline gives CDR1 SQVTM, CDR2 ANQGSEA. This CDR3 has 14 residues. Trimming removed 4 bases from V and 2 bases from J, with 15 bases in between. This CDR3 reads CSVVGSGATYEQYF. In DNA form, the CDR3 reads TGCAGCGTTGTGGGGTCGGGGGCCACCTACGAGCAGTACTTC.

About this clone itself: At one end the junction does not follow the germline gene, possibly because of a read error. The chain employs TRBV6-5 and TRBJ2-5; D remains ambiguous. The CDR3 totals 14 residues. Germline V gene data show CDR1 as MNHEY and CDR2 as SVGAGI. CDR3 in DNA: TGTGCCAGCAGTCCACCAGCTGGCCAAAAGACCCAGTACTTC. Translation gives CASSPPAGQKTQYF.

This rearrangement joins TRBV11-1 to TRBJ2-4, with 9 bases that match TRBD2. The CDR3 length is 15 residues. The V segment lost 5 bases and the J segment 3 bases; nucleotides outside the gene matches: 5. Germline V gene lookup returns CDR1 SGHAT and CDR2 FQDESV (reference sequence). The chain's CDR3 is CASSTGLALKNIQYF. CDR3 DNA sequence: TGTGCCAGCAGCACGGGACTAGCACTCAAAAACATTCAGTACTTC.

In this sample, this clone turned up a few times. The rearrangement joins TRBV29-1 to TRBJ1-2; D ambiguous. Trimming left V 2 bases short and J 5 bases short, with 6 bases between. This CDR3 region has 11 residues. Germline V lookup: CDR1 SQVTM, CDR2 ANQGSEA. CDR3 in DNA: TGCAGCGTTGAATCGGTTTATGGCTACACCTTC. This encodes CSVESVYGYTF.

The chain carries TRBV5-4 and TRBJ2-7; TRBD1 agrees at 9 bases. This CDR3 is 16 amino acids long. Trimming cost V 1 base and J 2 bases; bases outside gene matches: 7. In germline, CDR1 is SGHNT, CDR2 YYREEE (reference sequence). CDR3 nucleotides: TGTGCCAGCAGCTTGTTCGGGACAGGGAGCACCTACGAGCAGTACTTC. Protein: CASSLFGTGSTYEQYF. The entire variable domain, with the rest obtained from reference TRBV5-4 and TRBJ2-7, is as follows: ETGVTQSPTHLIKTRGQQVTLRCSSQSGHNTVSWYQQALGQGPQFIFQYYREEENGRGNFPPRFSGLQFPNYSSELNVNALELDDSALYLCASSLFGTGSTYEQYFGPGTRLTVT.

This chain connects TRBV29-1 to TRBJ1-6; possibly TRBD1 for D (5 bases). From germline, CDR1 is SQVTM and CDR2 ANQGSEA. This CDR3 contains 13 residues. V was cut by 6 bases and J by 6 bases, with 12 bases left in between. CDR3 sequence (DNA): TGCAGCGTCCAGGGTGACGGTAATTCACCCCTCCACTTT. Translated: CSVQGDGNSPLHF.

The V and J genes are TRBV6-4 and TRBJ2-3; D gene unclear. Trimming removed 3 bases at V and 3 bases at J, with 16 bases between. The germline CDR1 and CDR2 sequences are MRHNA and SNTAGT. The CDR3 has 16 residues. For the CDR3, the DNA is TGTGCCAGCAGTGAACCACGGCTCGTGTGGACAGATACGCAGTATTTT. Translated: CASSEPRLVWTDTQYF.

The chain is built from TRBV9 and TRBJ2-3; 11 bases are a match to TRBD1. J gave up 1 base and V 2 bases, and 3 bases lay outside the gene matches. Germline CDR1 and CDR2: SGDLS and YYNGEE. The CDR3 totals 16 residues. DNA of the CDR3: TGTGCCAGCAGCGTGGGACAGGGGGAAGGCACAGATACGCAGTATTTT. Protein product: CASSVGQGEGTDTQYF.

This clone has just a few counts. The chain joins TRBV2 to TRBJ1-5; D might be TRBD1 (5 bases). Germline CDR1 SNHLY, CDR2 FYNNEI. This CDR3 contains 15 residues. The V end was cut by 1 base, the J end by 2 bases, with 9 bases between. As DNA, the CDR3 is TGTGCCAGCAGTGAAGGCAGGGTAGGCAATCAGCCCCAGCATTTT. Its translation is CASSEGRVGNQPQHF.

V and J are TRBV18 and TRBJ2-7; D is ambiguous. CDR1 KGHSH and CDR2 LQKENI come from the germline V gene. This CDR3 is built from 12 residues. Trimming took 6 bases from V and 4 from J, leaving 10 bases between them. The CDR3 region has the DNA TGTGCCAGCTCCCCCAAAGTTTACGAGCAGTACTTC. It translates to CASSPKVYEQYF.

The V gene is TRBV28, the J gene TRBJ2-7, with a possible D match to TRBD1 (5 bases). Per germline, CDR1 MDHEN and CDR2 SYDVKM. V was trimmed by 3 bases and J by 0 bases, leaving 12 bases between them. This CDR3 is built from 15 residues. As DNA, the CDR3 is TGTGCCAGCAGTTTCCCTAGGGGCCCCTCCTACGAGCAGTACTTC. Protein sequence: CASSFPRGPSYEQYF.

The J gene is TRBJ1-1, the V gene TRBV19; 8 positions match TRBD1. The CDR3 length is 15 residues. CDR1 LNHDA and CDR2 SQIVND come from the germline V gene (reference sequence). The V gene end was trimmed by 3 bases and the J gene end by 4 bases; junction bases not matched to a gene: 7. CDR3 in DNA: TGTGCCAGTAGTATGGATCTCACAGGGGGCACTGAAGCTTTCTTT. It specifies CASSMDLTGGTEAFF.

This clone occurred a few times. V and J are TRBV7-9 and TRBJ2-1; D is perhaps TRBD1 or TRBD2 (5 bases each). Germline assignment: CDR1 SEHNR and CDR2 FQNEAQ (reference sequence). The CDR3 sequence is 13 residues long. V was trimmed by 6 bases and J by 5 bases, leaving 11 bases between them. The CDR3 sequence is CASSSGRHNEQFF. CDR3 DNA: TGTGCCAGCAGTTCGGGACGCCACAATGAGCAGTTCTTC.

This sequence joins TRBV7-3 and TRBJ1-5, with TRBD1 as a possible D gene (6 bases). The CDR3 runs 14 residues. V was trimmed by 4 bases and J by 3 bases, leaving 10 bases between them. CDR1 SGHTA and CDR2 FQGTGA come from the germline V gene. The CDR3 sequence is CASSYRAFNQPQHF. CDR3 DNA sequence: TGTGCCAGCAGCTACAGGGCCTTCAATCAGCCCCAGCATTTT.

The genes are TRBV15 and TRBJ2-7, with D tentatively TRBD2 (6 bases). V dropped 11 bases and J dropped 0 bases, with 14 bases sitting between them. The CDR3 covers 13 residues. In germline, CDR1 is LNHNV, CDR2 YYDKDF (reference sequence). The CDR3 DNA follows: TGTGCCGTTGGGCGGGGAAGCTCCTACGAGCAGTACTTC. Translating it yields CAVGRGSSYEQYF.

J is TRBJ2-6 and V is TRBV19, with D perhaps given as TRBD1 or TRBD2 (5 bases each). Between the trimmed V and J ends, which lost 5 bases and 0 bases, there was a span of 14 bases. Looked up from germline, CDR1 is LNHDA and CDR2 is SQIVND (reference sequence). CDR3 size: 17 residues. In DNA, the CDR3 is TGTGCCAGTAGTCCATGGGACCCCTACTCTGGGGCCAACGTCCTGACTTTC. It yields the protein CASSPWDPYSGANVLTF.

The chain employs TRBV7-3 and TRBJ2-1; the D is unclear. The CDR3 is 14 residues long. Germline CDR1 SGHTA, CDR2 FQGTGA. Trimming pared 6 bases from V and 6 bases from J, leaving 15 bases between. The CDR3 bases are TGTGCCAGCAGTCCTGACCCTCAGGTCAATGAGCAGTTCTTC. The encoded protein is CASSPDPQVNEQFF.

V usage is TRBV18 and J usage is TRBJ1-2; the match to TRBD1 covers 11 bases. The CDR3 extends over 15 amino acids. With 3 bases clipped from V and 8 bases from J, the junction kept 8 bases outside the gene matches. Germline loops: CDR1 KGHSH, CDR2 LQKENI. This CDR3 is CASSPPDRGREGYTF. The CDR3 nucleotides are TGTGCCAGCTCACCCCCGGACAGGGGGCGGGAGGGCTACACCTTC.

CDR3 in amino acids: CASSLNRNSPLHF. DNA of the CDR3: TGTGCCAGCAGCTTAAATCGAAATTCACCCCTCCACTTT. The chain has TRBV7-3 and TRBJ1-6; the D is unclear. V lost 1 base and J 7 bases, leaving 5 bases between the germline ends. The CDR3 is 13 residues long. The V gene's germline CDR1 is SGHTA and CDR2 FQGTGA.

The chain's CDR3 is CASRLDRLATEAFF. The CDR3 nucleotides are TGTGCCAGCAGATTGGACAGACTGGCGACTGAAGCTTTCTTT. The chain carries TRBV6-5 and TRBJ1-1; D perhaps matches TRBD1 (6 bases). Trimming removed 6 bases at V and 5 bases at J, with 16 bases between. From germline, CDR1 is MNHEY and CDR2 SVGAGI. The CDR3 loop spans 14 amino acids.

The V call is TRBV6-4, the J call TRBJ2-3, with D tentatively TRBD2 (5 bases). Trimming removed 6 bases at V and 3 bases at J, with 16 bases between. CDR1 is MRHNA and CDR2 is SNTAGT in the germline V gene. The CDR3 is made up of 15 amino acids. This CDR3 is CASSENRGFTDTQYF. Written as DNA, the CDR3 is TGTGCCAGCAGCGAAAACCGAGGGTTTACAGATACGCAGTATTTT.